Shown below are 31 T cell receptor beta chains from a single sample sequenced in a study of cytomegalovirus exposure and HLA in healthy donors. Primers: 60 Vbeta forward and 13 Jbeta reverse. Data came from immunoSEQ multiplex PCR; TCRdb stores just in-frame clones and leaves some out. The sample yields some 140,000 clones, about 80% seen once. Sequenced: PBMCs. The receptors were sampled from a man aged 35-49 years in good health and CMV-seropositive.

CDR3: CASSYVGEHWSGYTF. The CDR3 DNA reads as TGTGCCAGCAGTTACGTCGGGGAACATTGGAGTGGCTACACCTTC. V usage is TRBV6-5 and J usage is TRBJ1-2; D not certain. The CDR3 totals 15 residues. The V gene's germline CDR1 is MNHEY and CDR2 SVGAGI. V gave up 2 bases and J gave up 7 bases, with 17 bases separating them.

There are a few counts of this clone. This rearrangement joins TRBV5-1 to TRBJ1-2, with TRBD1 matching 8 bases. Germline assignment: CDR1 SGHRS and CDR2 YFSETQ. There are 12 residues in the CDR3. The ends lost 4 bases at V and 8 bases at J; junction bases unmatched: 4. The CDR3 bases are TGCGCCAGCAGCAAGGGGACAGGCGGCTACACCTTC. Encoded protein: CASSKGTGGYTF.

V gene TRBV19 combines with J gene TRBJ1-1; D call uncertain. Trimming removed 5 bases from V and 5 bases from J, with 9 bases in between. Germline CDR1 and CDR2: LNHDA and SQIVND (reference sequence). The CDR3 spans 12 residues. DNA for the CDR3: TGTGCCAGTAGTCGGGAGTGGACTGAAGCTTTCTTT. Encoded protein: CASSREWTEAFF.

The chain joins TRBV13 to TRBJ1-6; possible D gene TRBD1, 6 bases. The CDR3 loop spans 12 amino acids. Germline V gives CDR1 PRHDT, CDR2 FYEKMQ (reference sequence). V was cut by 0 bases and J by 13 bases, with 7 bases left in between. The CDR3 nucleotides are TGTGCCAGCAGCTTAGGGGGGGCTCCCCTCCACTTT. Encoded protein: CASSLGGAPLHF.

The gene calls are TRBV6-5 and TRBJ2-7; 10 nucleotides line up with TRBD2. Losses at the gene ends were 6 bases for V and 3 bases for J; bases not matched to a gene: 8. Looked up from germline, CDR1 is MNHEY and CDR2 is SVGAGI. The CDR3 spans 15 residues. DNA for the CDR3: TGTGCCAGCAGACCCGCCCTAGCGGGGGTCTACGAGCAGTACTTC. This sequence encodes CASRPALAGVYEQYF.

This clone occurred a few times. The chain couples TRBV27 to TRBJ2-7; 11 bases align to TRBD2. This CDR3 has 16 amino acids. After removal of 5 bases from V and 5 bases from J, the junction contained 11 bases not matched to a gene. Per the germline V gene, CDR1 is MNHEY and CDR2 is SMNVEV (reference sequence). This CDR3 is CASSIRTSGRRHEQYF. The DNA for the CDR3 is TGTGCCAGCAGTATCAGAACTAGCGGGAGAAGGCACGAGCAGTACTTC.

V and J are TRBV9 and TRBJ2-1; 12 nucleotides agree with TRBD2. The J segment lost 6 bases and the V segment lost 6 bases, leaving 7 bases of the junction unmatched. This CDR3 is built from 15 residues. CDR1 SGDLS and CDR2 YYNGEE come from the germline V gene. The CDR3 here is CASTAGLAGANEQFF. CDR3 sequence (DNA): TGTGCCAGCACCGCGGGACTAGCGGGCGCCAATGAGCAGTTCTTC.

This clone was picked up a small number of times. The chain carries TRBV25-1 and TRBJ2-7, with a possible D match to TRBD2 (6 bases). The V gene lost 6 bases and the J gene lost 1 base, with 10 bases spanning the gap. This CDR3 is 13 amino acids long. Germline V gene data show CDR1 as MGHDK and CDR2 as SYGVNS. CDR3 region: CASSPAGSYEQYF. CDR3 nucleotide sequence: TGTGCCAGCAGCCCGGCGGGATCCTACGAGCAGTACTTC.

The table lists this clone with a few counts. V and J are TRBV15 and TRBJ1-2; D gene ambiguous. The length of the CDR3 is 15 residues. Deletions cut 0 bases from V and 7 bases from J, with 15 bases between. CDR1 and CDR2 (germline): LNHNV, YYDKDF (reference sequence). DNA for the CDR3: TGTGCCACCAGCAGAGATCACGGCAGGATGGTTGGCTACACCTTC. It translates to CATSRDHGRMVGYTF.

The chain couples TRBV7-8 to TRBJ2-2, with a weak D call TRBD2 (6 bases). This CDR3 is built from 17 residues. Germline CDR1 SGHVS, CDR2 FQNEAQ. V dropped 1 base and J dropped 2 bases, with 14 bases sitting between them. The CDR3 DNA reads as TGTGCCAGCAGCTTAGGGGCCAGCGGGCCTAACACCGGGGAGCTGTTTTTT. Translating it yields CASSLGASGPNTGELFF.

This rearrangement joins TRBV28 to TRBJ2-7; 8 positions match TRBD2. From germline, CDR1 is MDHEN and CDR2 SYDVKM. The ends lost 10 bases at V and 3 bases at J; junction bases unmatched: 8. The CDR3 is 13 amino acids. CDR3: CATHSGSVYEQYF. In DNA, the CDR3 is TGTGCCACTCACAGCGGGAGCGTCTACGAGCAGTACTTC.

This rearrangement joins TRBV11-2 to TRBJ1-2, with 7 bases lining up with TRBD1. The V segment lost 5 bases and the J segment 8 bases; nucleotides outside the gene matches: 11. This CDR3 spans 14 amino acids. Germline lookup yields CDR1 SGHAT and CDR2 FQNNGV. The CDR3 sequence is CASSPTRGAGGYTF. In DNA form, the CDR3 reads TGTGCCAGCAGCCCCACCAGGGGGGCGGGGGGCTACACCTTC.

This chain links TRBV5-1 with TRBJ1-3; no firm D call. The CDR3 is 16 residues long. The germline V and J ends were trimmed by 1 base and 1 base, with 12 bases remaining between them. The germline CDR1 and CDR2 sequences are SGHRS and YFSETQ. CDR3 bases: TGCGCCAGCAGCTTGACGCCCCGGGGATCTGGAAACACCATATATTTT. Protein sequence: CASSLTPRGSGNTIYF. Full variable domain (rest looked up from reference TRBV5-1 and TRBJ1-3): KAGVTQTPRYLIKTRGQQVTLSCSPISGHRSVSWYQQTPGQGLQFLFEYFSETQRNKGNFPGRFSGRQFSNSRSEMNVSTLELGDSALYLCASSLTPRGSGNTIYFGEGSWLTVV.

This clone was seen once. The J gene is TRBJ2-1, the V gene TRBV29-1, with 13 bases lining up with TRBD2. Trimming took 2 bases from V and 6 from J; bases not matched to a gene: 7. From germline, CDR1 is SQVTM and CDR2 ANQGSEA. CDR3 length equals 16 residues. The CDR3 here is CSVERTSGRAGNEQFF. CDR3 sequence (DNA): TGCAGCGTTGAACGGACTAGCGGGAGAGCCGGCAATGAGCAGTTCTTC.

The chain carries TRBV30 and TRBJ2-7; 12 bases are a match to TRBD1. The CDR3 loop spans 17 amino acids. CDR1 GTSNPN and CDR2 SVGIG come from the germline V gene (reference sequence). With V trimmed by 2 bases and J by 5 bases, 13 bases remained unmatched. The CDR3 bases are TGTGCCTGGAGTAAGCTCACGGCCGGGACAGGGGGCCACGAGCAGTACTTC. It translates to CAWSKLTAGTGGHEQYF.

This chain joins TRBV4-1 and TRBJ2-2, with 13 bases lining up with TRBD2. CDR1 is MGHRA, CDR2 YSYEKL, per germline. With 0 bases clipped from V and 8 bases from J, the junction kept 6 bases outside the gene matches. The CDR3 runs 17 residues. The CDR3 loop is CASSQDGLAGAQGELFF. CDR3 nucleotide sequence: TGCGCCAGCAGCCAAGATGGACTAGCGGGGGCGCAGGGGGAGCTGTTTTTT.

The chain links TRBV13 to TRBJ2-6, with 7 bases matching TRBD1. The germline V gene encodes CDR1 PRHDT and CDR2 FYEKMQ (reference sequence). The CDR3 contains 17 residues. J lost 0 bases, V lost 1 base, and 3 bases had no gene match. This CDR3 is CASSLAGGSSGANVLTF. DNA for the CDR3: TGTGCCAGCAGCTTAGCAGGGGGAAGCTCTGGGGCCAACGTCCTGACTTTC.

The chain is built from TRBV28 and TRBJ2-1; the match to TRBD2 covers 9 bases. This CDR3 is built from 17 residues. Germline V gives CDR1 MDHEN, CDR2 SYDVKM. V was pared by 5 bases and J by 4 bases, with 12 bases of the junction left unmatched. The CDR3 bases are TGTGCCAGCAGTCTCCCCTCTAGCGGGGATCTTTACAATGAGCAGTTCTTC. Translation: CASSLPSSGDLYNEQFF.

The chain joins TRBV5-1 to TRBJ1-1, with D uncertain. With 2 bases removed from V and 1 base from J, the gap between germline ends came to 9 bases. The CDR3 extends over 14 amino acids. Germline V CDR1 and CDR2: SGHRS, YFSETQ. CDR3: CASSLSRQNTEAFF. CDR3 sequence (DNA): TGCGCCAGCAGCTTATCGCGACAGAACACTGAAGCTTTCTTT.

Notes on this clone: This same CDR3 is encoded by further DNA sequences in the sample. J is TRBJ2-5 and V is TRBV9, with 9 bases aligning to TRBD2. Trimming cost V 0 bases and J 5 bases; bases outside gene matches: 2. Germline lookup yields CDR1 SGDLS and CDR2 YYNGEE. CDR3 length: 14 amino acids. The CDR3 DNA follows: TGTGCCAGCAGCGTAGGCCTAGCGGGGGAGACCCAGTACTTC. It yields the protein CASSVGLAGETQYF.

The chain uses TRBV9 and TRBJ1-3; D might be TRBD1 (5 bases). This CDR3 is 14 amino acids long. Germline V CDR1 and CDR2: SGDLS, YYNGEE. Trimming removed 4 bases at V and 0 bases at J, with 8 bases between. DNA of the CDR3: TGTGCCAGCAGCCCAGGGATCTCTGGAAACACCATATATTTT. It is translated as CASSPGISGNTIYF.

The chain combines TRBV9 with TRBJ2-7; TRBD1 matches 9 bases. CDR3 length: 14 amino acids. Germline CDR1 SGDLS, CDR2 YYNGEE. The V gene end was trimmed by 2 bases and the J gene end by 2 bases; junction bases not matched to a gene: 2. The CDR3 loop reads CASSVTGGTYEQYF. As DNA, the CDR3 is TGTGCCAGCAGCGTGACAGGGGGGACCTACGAGCAGTACTTC. Variable domain in full (rest from reference TRBV9 and TRBJ2-7): DSGVTQTPKHLITATGQRVTLRCSPRSGDLSVYWYQQSLDQGLQFLIQYYNGEERAKGNILERFSAQQFPDLHSELNLSSLELGDSALYFCASSVTGGTYEQYFGPGTRLTVT.

V is TRBV9 and J is TRBJ2-1; a possible D gene is TRBD2 (5 bases). There are 16 residues in the CDR3. The V end was cut by 0 bases, the J end by 0 bases, with 10 bases between. The germline gives CDR1 SGDLS, CDR2 YYNGEE. The CDR3 protein is CASSVDRGSSYNEQFF. In DNA form, the CDR3 reads TGTGCCAGCAGCGTAGATCGGGGAAGCTCCTACAATGAGCAGTTCTTC. Full variable domain (remainder filled in from reference TRBV9 and TRBJ2-1): DSGVTQTPKHLITATGQRVTLRCSPRSGDLSVYWYQQSLDQGLQFLIQYYNGEERAKGNILERFSAQQFPDLHSELNLSSLELGDSALYFCASSVDRGSSYNEQFFGPGTRLTVL.

The chain joins TRBV5-1 to TRBJ1-2, with D possibly TRBD1 on 5 matching bases. From germline, CDR1 is SGHRS and CDR2 YFSETQ. V lost 3 bases, J lost 4 bases, and 10 bases lay in between. This CDR3 region has 13 residues. DNA of the CDR3: TGCGCCAGCAGCTCGGTAGGGGCCTATGGCTACACCTTC. Residues: CASSSVGAYGYTF.

V is TRBV18 and J is TRBJ2-7; D is perhaps TRBD1 (5 bases). The CDR3 loop spans 14 amino acids. Looked up from germline, CDR1 is KGHSH and CDR2 is LQKENI. V was pared by 3 bases and J by 2 bases, with 11 bases between. DNA for the CDR3: TGTGCCAGCTCACCGACAGATAGGACCTACGAGCAGTACTTC. Translating gives CASSPTDRTYEQYF.

The chain couples TRBV18 to TRBJ1-5; D gene uncertain. The V end was cut by 3 bases, the J end by 2 bases, with 14 bases between. The length of the CDR3 is 16 residues. Looked up from germline, CDR1 is KGHSH and CDR2 is LQKENI. This chain's CDR3 is CASSPLGGWGNQPQHF. CDR3 coding DNA: TGTGCCAGCTCACCCCTTGGCGGCTGGGGCAATCAGCCCCAGCATTTT. The variable domain in full, with the rest retrieved from reference TRBV18 and TRBJ1-5, is NAGVMQNPRHLVRRRGQEARLRCSPMKGHSHVYWYRQLPEEGLKFMVYLQKENIIDESGMPKERFSAEFPKEGPSILRIQQVVRGDSAAYFCASSPLGGWGNQPQHFGDGTRLSIL.

This clone was recorded once. This chain joins TRBV19 and TRBJ2-2; 8 bases match TRBD1. The CDR3 runs to 16 residues. With V trimmed by 6 bases and J by 2 bases, 8 bases remained unmatched. The germline gives CDR1 LNHDA, CDR2 SQIVND (reference sequence). The DNA of the CDR3 is TGTGCCAGTAGCCCCCGGGGGACAGGTAACACCGGGGAGCTGTTTTTT. This sequence encodes CASSPRGTGNTGELFF. The entire variable domain, with the rest obtained from reference TRBV19 and TRBJ2-2, is as follows: DGGITQSPKYLFRKEGQNVTLSCEQNLNHDAMYWYRQDPGQGLRLIYYSQIVNDFQKGDIAEGYSVSREKKESFPLTVTSAQKNPTAFYLCASSPRGTGNTGELFFGEGSRLTVL.

This clone showed up just a few times. The rearrangement links TRBV9 to TRBJ2-1; D uncertain. The CDR3 length is 12 residues. V was clipped by 0 bases and J by 5 bases, with 3 bases between them. Germline values: CDR1 SGDLS, CDR2 YYNGEE. This CDR3 reads CASSVEHNEQFF. Written as DNA, the CDR3 is TGTGCCAGCAGCGTAGAGCACAATGAGCAGTTCTTC.

The table lists this clone with a count of one. The chain links TRBV9 to TRBJ2-2; 9 bases agree with TRBD1. CDR1 is SGDLS and CDR2 is YYNGEE in the germline V gene. The CDR3 spans 14 residues. J lost 14 bases, V lost 3 bases, and 11 bases had no gene match. The CDR3 DNA follows: TGTGCCAGCAGCGGAACAGGGGGCGGGGCGGTCCTGTTTTTT. This sequence encodes CASSGTGGGAVLFF.

The CDR3 loop is CASRSGRAYEQFF. CDR3 in DNA: TGTGCCAGCCGTAGCGGGAGGGCCTATGAGCAGTTCTTC. This chain uses TRBV18 with TRBJ2-1; 11 bases are a match to TRBD2. From germline, CDR1 is KGHSH and CDR2 LQKENI. The CDR3 totals 13 residues. With 8 bases clipped from V and 8 bases from J, the junction kept 5 bases outside the gene matches. The full variable domain, completed using reference TRBV18 and TRBJ2-1, is NAGVMQNPRHLVRRRGQEARLRCSPMKGHSHVYWYRQLPEEGLKFMVYLQKENIIDESGMPKERFSAEFPKEGPSILRIQQVVRGDSAAYFCASRSGRAYEQFFGPGTRLTVL.

V gene TRBV27 combines with J gene TRBJ2-5, with a tentative D call TRBD2 (6 bases). The last part of the DNA fits TRBJ2-7 better; the J call may be wrong. Germline V gene sequence: CDR1 MNHEY, CDR2 SMNVEV (reference sequence). The CDR3 covers 12 residues. As DNA, the CDR3 is TGTGCCAGTGGGAGGCAGAGCTACGAGCAGTACTTC. This sequence encodes CASGRQSYEQYF.